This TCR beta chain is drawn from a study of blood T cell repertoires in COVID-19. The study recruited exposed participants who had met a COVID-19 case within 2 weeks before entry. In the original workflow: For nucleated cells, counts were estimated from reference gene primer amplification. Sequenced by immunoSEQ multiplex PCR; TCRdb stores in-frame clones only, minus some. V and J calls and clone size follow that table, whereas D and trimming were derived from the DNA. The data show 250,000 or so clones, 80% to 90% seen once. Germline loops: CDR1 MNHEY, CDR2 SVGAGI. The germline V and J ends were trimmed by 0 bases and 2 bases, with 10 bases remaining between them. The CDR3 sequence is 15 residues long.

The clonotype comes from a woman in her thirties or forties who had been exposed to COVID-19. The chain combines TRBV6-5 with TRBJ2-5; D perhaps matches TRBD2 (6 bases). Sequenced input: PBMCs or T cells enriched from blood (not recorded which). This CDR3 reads CASSYSSGDQETQYF. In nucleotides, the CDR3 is TGTGCCAGCAGTTACTCTAGCGGAGATCAAGAGACCCAGTACTTC.